These T cell receptor beta chains were read from a single sample in a study of chemoradiotherapy in HPV16-positive cancers. The table came from immunoSEQ multiplex PCR; TCRdb's copy has only in-frame clones and leaves some out. Among tens of thousands of clones listed, around 83% were seen once. Material: blood, obtained from a patient who underwent chemoradiotherapy. The receptors were gathered from a human donor with HPV-associated anogenital cancer. The CDR3 runs from the conserved cysteine through the conserved F or W. Each record gives: D gene, J gene, clone size, V gene, CDR3 DNA, CDR3 protein. The D gene is left open where the match is weak. For some rows the clone size is stated as once, few or many, or as a class when expanded; others skip it.

TRBD1,TRBJ1-5,.,TRBV7-2,TGTGCCAGCAGCTTAGAGGGGGCTGGCAATCAGCCCCAGCATTTT,CASSLEGAGNQPQHF
.,TRBJ1-2,.,TRBV7-2,TGTGCCAGCAGCTTAGAGTGGAACTATGGCTACACCTTC,CASSLEWNYGYTF
TRBD1,TRBJ1-5,.,TRBV10-2,TGCGCCAGCGGGACAGGCTTAGATCAGCCCCAGCATTTT,CASGTGLDQPQHF
.,TRBJ1-2,.,TRBV15,TGTGCCACCAGCAACCCCGGCCAGGGGTTGGACTATGGCTACACCTTC,CATSNPGQGLDYGYTF
.,TRBJ2-7,.,TRBV5-1,TGCGCCAGCAGCTCGGCAGGCTACGAGCAGTACTTC,CASSSAGYEQYF
.,TRBJ2-1,.,TRBV18,TGTGCCAGCTCACCCCTCGCAAGTAGCAATGAGCAGTTCTTC,CASSPLASSNEQFF
.,TRBJ2-7,.,TRBV4-1,TGCGCCAGCAGCCAAGGTGGGCTAGATCTCGACGAGCAGTACTTC,CASSQGGLDLDEQYF
.,TRBJ1-5,.,TRBV6-1,TGTGCCAGCAGTGAGTCGGTACATCAGCCCCAGCATTTT,CASSESVHQPQHF
.,TRBJ1-2,.,TRBV21-1,TGTGCCAGCAGCAAAGAGGGCACACCCGGGACAGGGGGCGGCGACTATGGCTACACCTTC,CASSKEGTPGTGGGDYGYTF
.,TRBJ1-1,once,TRBV6-4,TGTGCCAGCAGTGAGGGCCAGGGGAACACTGAAGCTTTCTTT,CASSEGQGNTEAFF
.,TRBJ2-5,.,TRBV5-4,TGTGCCAGCAGCCCAGGTGGGAGGTCAGAGACCCAGTACTTC,CASSPGGRSETQYF
TRBD2,TRBJ2-5,.,TRBV11-3,TGTGCCAGCAGCATAGGACTAGCGGGGGGCCGCGGAGAGACCCAGTACTTC,CASSIGLAGGRGETQYF
.,TRBJ1-6,.,TRBV2,TGTGCCAGCAGTGGCCGTAGTGGGGACGGGAATTCACCCCTCCACTTT,CASSGRSGDGNSPLHF
.,TRBJ2-7,.,TRBV6-6,TGTGCCAGCAGTTACGGCGGGTCCTACGAGCAGTACTTC,CASSYGGSYEQYF
.,TRBJ2-7,once,TRBV6-1,TGTGCCAGCAGTGAAGAACCCGAGCAGTACTTC,CASSEEPEQYF
.,TRBJ1-5,.,TRBV5-4,TGCGCCAGCAGCTTGGGGGAGTTTGAGAATCAGCCCCAGCATTTT,CASSLGEFENQPQHF
.,TRBJ2-1,.,TRBV30,TGTGCCCACCCCCCCAGGAGGTCCGGCGATGAGCAGTTCTTC,CAHPPRRSGDEQFF
TRBD1,TRBJ2-7,.,TRBV5-1,TGCGCCAGCACCGCAGGGGGTCACGAGCAGTACTTC,CASTAGGHEQYF
.,TRBJ1-2,.,TRBV7-9,TGTGCCAGCAGCCGACAGTCTAACTATGGCTACACCTTC,CASSRQSNYGYTF
TRBD1,TRBJ2-3,once,TRBV7-2,TGTGCCAGCAGCCCAGGGGGCTATACGCAGTATTTT,CASSPGGYTQYF
.,TRBJ1-5,once,TRBV4-3,TGCGCCAGCAGCCAAGTGTTTCAACTTGGGAATCAGCCCCAGCATTTT,CASSQVFQLGNQPQHF
TRBD1,TRBJ2-5,.,TRBV19,TGTGCCAGTAGTACCCCCGGGACAGGCCAAGAGACCCAGTACTTC,CASSTPGTGQETQYF
.,TRBJ1-3,.,TRBV4-1,TGCGCCAGCAGCCAGATCGACATGCTAACCGTCTCTGGAAACACCATATATTTT,CASSQIDMLTVSGNTIYF
TRBD1,TRBJ1-2,.,TRBV19,TGTGCCAGTAGTATCGAGGGGGCAAGGGGCTACACCTTC,CASSIEGARGYTF
TRBD1,TRBJ2-7,.,TRBV6-1,TGTGCCAGCAGCCGCGACAGGGAAGTCCCCTACGAGCAGTACTTC,CASSRDREVPYEQYF
.,TRBJ1-3,few,TRBV9,TGTGCCAGCAGGGAGTCCGGCGGAAACACCATATATTTT,CASRESGGNTIYF
.,TRBJ2-2,.,TRBV28,TGTGCCAGCAGTTTGGGAGTGTTTAACACCGGGGAGCTGTTTTTT,CASSLGVFNTGELFF
TRBD1,TRBJ1-5,once,TRBV29-1,TGCAGCGTTGCAGGGGGCACCGATCAGCCCCAGCATTTT,CSVAGGTDQPQHF
TRBD1,TRBJ2-2,.,TRBV15,TGTGCCACCAGCAGGGGACAGGGGACCGGGGAGCTGTTTTTT,CATSRGQGTGELFF
.,TRBJ1-1,.,TRBV10-3,TGTGCCATCAGTTCAAGGGGCCCGGGAACTGAAGCTTTCTTT,CAISSRGPGTEAFF
.,TRBJ1-5,.,TRBV27,TGTGCCAGCAGTCCAACCCCAATAGGCGTGGGTCAGCCCCAGCATTTT,CASSPTPIGVGQPQHF
TRBD1,TRBJ2-7,few,TRBV5-1,TGCGCCAGCAGCTTGGAGAGGACAGGGACCTACGAGCAGTACTTC,CASSLERTGTYEQYF
.,TRBJ1-1,.,TRBV9,TGTGCCAGCAGCGCGTCGGACAGGAACACTGAAGCTTTCTTT,CASSASDRNTEAFF